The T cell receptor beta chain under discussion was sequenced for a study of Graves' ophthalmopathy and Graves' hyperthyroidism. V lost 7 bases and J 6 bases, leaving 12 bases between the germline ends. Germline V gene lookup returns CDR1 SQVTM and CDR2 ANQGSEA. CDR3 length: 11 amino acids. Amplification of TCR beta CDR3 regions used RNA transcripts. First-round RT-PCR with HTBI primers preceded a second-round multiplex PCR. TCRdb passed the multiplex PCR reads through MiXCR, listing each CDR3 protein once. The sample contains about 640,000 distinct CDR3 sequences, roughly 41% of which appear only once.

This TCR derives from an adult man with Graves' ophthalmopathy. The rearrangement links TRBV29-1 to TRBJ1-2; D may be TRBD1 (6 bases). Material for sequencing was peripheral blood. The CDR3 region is CSAPGGNGYTF. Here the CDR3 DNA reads TGCAGCGCCCCGGGGGGCAATGGCTACACCTTC.